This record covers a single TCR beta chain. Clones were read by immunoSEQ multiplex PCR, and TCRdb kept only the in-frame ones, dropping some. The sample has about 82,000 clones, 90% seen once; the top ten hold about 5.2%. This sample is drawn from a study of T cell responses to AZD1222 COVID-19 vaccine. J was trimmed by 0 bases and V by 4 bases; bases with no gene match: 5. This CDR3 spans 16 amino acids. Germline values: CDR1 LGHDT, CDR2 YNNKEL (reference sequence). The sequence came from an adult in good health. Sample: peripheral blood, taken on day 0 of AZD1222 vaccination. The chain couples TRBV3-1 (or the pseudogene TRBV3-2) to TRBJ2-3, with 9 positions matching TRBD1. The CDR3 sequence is CASSRRQGVSTDTQYF. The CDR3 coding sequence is TGTGCCAGCAGCCGCCGACAGGGGGTGAGCACAGATACGCAGTATTTT.